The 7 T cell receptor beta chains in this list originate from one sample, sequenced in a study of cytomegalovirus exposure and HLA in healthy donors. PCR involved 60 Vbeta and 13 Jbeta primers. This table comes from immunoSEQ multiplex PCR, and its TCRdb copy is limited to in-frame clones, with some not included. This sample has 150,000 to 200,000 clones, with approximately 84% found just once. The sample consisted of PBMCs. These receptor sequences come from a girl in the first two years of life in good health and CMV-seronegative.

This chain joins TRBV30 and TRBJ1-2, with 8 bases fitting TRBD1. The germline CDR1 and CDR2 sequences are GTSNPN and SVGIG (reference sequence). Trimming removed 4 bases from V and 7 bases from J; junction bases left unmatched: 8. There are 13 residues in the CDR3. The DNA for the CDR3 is TGTGCCTGGAACCCCGGGACAGGTCGTGGCTACACCTTC. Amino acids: CAWNPGTGRGYTF. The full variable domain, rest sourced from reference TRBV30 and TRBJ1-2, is SQTIHQWPATLVQPVGSPLSLECTVEGTSNPNLYWYRQAAGRGLQLLFYSVGIGQISSEVPQNLSASRPQDRQFILSSKKLLLSDSGFYLCAWNPGTGRGYTFGSGTRLTVV.

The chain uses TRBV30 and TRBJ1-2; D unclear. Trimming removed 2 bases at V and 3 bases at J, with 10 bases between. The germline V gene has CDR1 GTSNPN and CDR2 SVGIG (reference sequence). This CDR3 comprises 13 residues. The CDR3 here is CAWSRRDHYGYTF. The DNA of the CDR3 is TGTGCCTGGAGTAGGAGGGATCACTATGGCTACACCTTC.

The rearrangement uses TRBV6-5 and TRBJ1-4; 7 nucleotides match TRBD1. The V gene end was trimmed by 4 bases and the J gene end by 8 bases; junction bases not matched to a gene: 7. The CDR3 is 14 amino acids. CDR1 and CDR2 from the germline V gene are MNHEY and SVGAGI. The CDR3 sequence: CASSSSRGWEKLFF. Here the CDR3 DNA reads TGTGCCAGCAGTTCTTCCAGGGGGTGGGAAAAACTGTTTTTT.

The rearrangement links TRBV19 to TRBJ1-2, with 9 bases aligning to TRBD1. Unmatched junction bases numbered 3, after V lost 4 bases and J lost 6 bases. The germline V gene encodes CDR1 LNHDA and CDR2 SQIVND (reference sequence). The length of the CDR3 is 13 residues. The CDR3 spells CASSRTGADGYTF. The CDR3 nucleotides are TGTGCCAGTAGTAGGACAGGGGCGGATGGCTACACCTTC.

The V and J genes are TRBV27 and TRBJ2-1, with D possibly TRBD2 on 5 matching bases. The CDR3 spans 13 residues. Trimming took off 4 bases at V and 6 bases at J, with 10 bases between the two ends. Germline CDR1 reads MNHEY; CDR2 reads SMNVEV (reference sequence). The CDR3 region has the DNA TGTGCCAGCAGTTCCGGACTTCTCAATGAGCAGTTCTTC. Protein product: CASSSGLLNEQFF.

This chain's CDR3 is CASSRQEKFFTTEAFF. CDR3 coding DNA: TGTGCCAGCTCCCGACAGGAGAAGTTTTTTACCACTGAAGCTTTCTTT. The chain links TRBV18 to TRBJ1-1; possible D gene TRBD1, 6 bases. Trimming shortened V by 6 bases and J by 4 bases, and 21 bases separated the two germline ends. There are 16 residues in the CDR3. The germline gives CDR1 KGHSH, CDR2 LQKENI.

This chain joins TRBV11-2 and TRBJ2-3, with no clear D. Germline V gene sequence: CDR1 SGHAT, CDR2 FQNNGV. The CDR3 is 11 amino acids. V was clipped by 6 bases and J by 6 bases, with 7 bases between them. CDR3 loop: CASRFGDTQYF. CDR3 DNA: TGTGCCAGCAGGTTCGGTGATACGCAGTATTTT.